One and the same sample provided the 18 T cell receptor beta chains below, sequenced in a study of CD8 T cells in Susac syndrome. The RNA, about 0.45 to 1 ug, was put through reverse transcription using random hexamers. TCRdb used MiXCR to reprocess the immunoSEQ multiplex PCR reads, holding one entry per CDR3 protein. The sample records roughly 120,000 distinct CDR3 sequences, 94% being singletons. Sequencing input: CD4+ T cells from PBMCs. These receptors all come from a human donor in good health.

The rearrangement links TRBV29-1 to TRBJ2-5; tentatively, D is TRBD2 (5 bases). Between the trimmed V and J ends, which lost 6 bases and 2 bases, there was a span of 16 bases. CDR1 SQVTM and CDR2 ANQGSEA come from the germline V gene. The CDR3 runs 14 residues. The CDR3 DNA reads as TGCAGCGTCACCGAACGGACTGGGCAAGAGACCCAGTACTTC. It yields the protein CSVTERTGQETQYF.

V gene TRBV7-2 combines with J gene TRBJ2-7; D is perhaps TRBD1 (5 bases). Germline-derived CDR1 and CDR2 are SGHTA and FQGNSA. V lost 5 bases to trimming and J lost 2 bases, with 16 bases between them. This CDR3 contains 15 residues. The chain's CDR3 is CASSPWVGDTYEQYF. DNA of the CDR3: TGTGCCAGCAGCCCGTGGGTAGGGGATACCTACGAGCAGTACTTC.

V is TRBV19 and J is TRBJ1-5; D remains ambiguous. With 10 bases removed from V and 6 bases from J, the gap between germline ends came to 19 bases. The germline V gene has CDR1 LNHDA and CDR2 SQIVND (reference sequence). The CDR3 has 14 residues. This CDR3 is CATAAPGSIQPQHF. The CDR3 nucleotides are TGTGCCACTGCAGCTCCGGGATCGATTCAGCCCCAGCATTTT.

J is TRBJ2-7 and V is TRBV5-6, with TRBD2 identical over 12 bases. The J segment lost 3 bases and the V segment lost 3 bases, leaving 7 bases of the junction unmatched. CDR3 length equals 16 residues. Per germline, CDR1 SGHDT and CDR2 YYEEEE. In DNA, the CDR3 is TGTGCCAGCAGCTCGACTAGCGGGAGTGAGATCTACGAGCAGTACTTC. This encodes CASSSTSGSEIYEQYF.

This chain links TRBV7-2 with TRBJ2-1, with 15 bases lining up with TRBD2. Germline assignment: CDR1 SGHTA and CDR2 FQGNSA. The J segment lost 9 bases and the V segment lost 4 bases, leaving 1 base of the junction unmatched. The CDR3 loop spans 14 amino acids. The DNA of the CDR3 is TGTGCCAGCAGCTCGGGACTAGCGGGAGGTGAGCAGTTCTTC. It yields the protein CASSSGLAGGEQFF.

V gene TRBV12-3 or TRBV12-4 combines with J gene TRBJ1-1; D gene unclear. Trimming removed 1 base at V and 3 bases at J, with 9 bases between. This CDR3 contains 14 residues. The CDR3 is CASSLGGFDTEAFF. CDR3 bases: TGTGCCAGCAGTTTAGGGGGTTTCGACACTGAAGCTTTCTTT.

The chain links TRBV4-1 to TRBJ2-3, with TRBD1 matching over 8 bases. The germline gives CDR1 MGHRA, CDR2 YSYEKL. V lost 1 base and J lost 4; bases outside the gene matches: 4. The CDR3 loop spans 15 amino acids. CDR3 nucleotide sequence: TGCGCCAGCAGCCAAGGGACAGGGCCCCCAGATACGCAGTATTTT. Amino acids: CASSQGTGPPDTQYF.

This chain links TRBV7-9 with TRBJ2-2; weak D call: TRBD2 (6 bases). The V and J ends lost 7 bases and 2 bases respectively, with 17 bases between them. This CDR3 comprises 16 residues. Germline loops: CDR1 SEHNR, CDR2 FQNEAQ (reference sequence). The CDR3 sequence is CASTVGGSFNTGELFF. DNA of the CDR3: TGTGCCAGCACCGTGGGGGGATCCTTCAACACCGGGGAGCTGTTTTTT.

The rearrangement links TRBV30 to TRBJ1-3, with D uncertain. Looked up from germline, CDR1 is GTSNPN and CDR2 is SVGIG (reference sequence). The V and J ends lost 0 bases and 2 bases respectively, with 8 bases between them. The CDR3 contains 14 residues. DNA of the CDR3: TGTGCCTGGAGTGTAGGCCTGGCTGGAAACACCATATATTTT. It codes for CAWSVGLAGNTIYF. Based on the CDR3 plus reference TRBV30 and TRBJ1-3, the full variable domain is SQTIHQWPATLVQPVGSPLSLECTVEGTSNPNLYWYRQAAGRGLQLLFYSVGIGQISSEVPQNLSASRPQDRQFILSSKKLLLSDSGFYLCAWSVGLAGNTIYFGEGSWLTVV.

This chain uses TRBV2 with TRBJ2-3; TRBD2 aligns across 7 bases. The CDR3 runs 17 residues. The germline V gene has CDR1 SNHLY and CDR2 FYNNEI. Trimming removed 4 bases from V and 3 bases from J; junction bases left unmatched: 13. The CDR3 bases are TGTGCCAGCAGTGGGGGTCGAGTCGGGAGGATAACAGATACGCAGTATTTT. As protein: CASSGGRVGRITDTQYF.

V is TRBV3-1 and J is TRBJ2-7; the match to TRBD1 covers 9 bases. This CDR3 has 15 amino acids. Germline V gives CDR1 LGHDT, CDR2 YNNKEL (reference sequence). V dropped 1 base and J dropped 3; count of bases not matched to a gene: 4. DNA for the CDR3: TGTGCCAGCAGCCAAGGGACAGGGGAGCTCTACGAGCAGTACTTC. This codes for CASSQGTGELYEQYF.

The V gene is TRBV25-1, the J gene TRBJ2-5, with 9 bases that match TRBD1. CDR3 length equals 14 residues. The ends lost 4 bases at V and 5 bases at J; junction bases unmatched: 5. CDR1 MGHDK and CDR2 SYGVNS come from the germline V gene. The CDR3 loop reads CASSGHRGQETQYF. CDR3 sequence (DNA): TGTGCCAGCAGTGGCCACAGGGGGCAGGAGACCCAGTACTTC.

In DNA form, the CDR3 reads TGTGCCTGGAGTAGCCCCATACGGGGCACTGAAGCTTTCTTT. Translating gives CAWSSPIRGTEAFF. The chain employs TRBV30 and TRBJ1-1; unclear D gene. CDR1 and CDR2 from the germline V gene are GTSNPN and SVGIG (reference sequence). Trimming removed 2 bases at V and 4 bases at J, with 14 bases between. The CDR3 covers 14 residues.

V is TRBV6-2 or TRBV6-3 and J is TRBJ2-7, with D tentatively TRBD2 (5 bases). Trimming left V 2 bases short and J 5 bases short, with 13 bases between. There are 14 residues in the CDR3. Germline values: CDR1 MNHEY, CDR2 SVGEGT. CDR3 nucleotides: TGTGCCAGCAGTTACCAAGCGGCCCACGACGAGCAGTACTTC. Translating it yields CASSYQAAHDEQYF.

The chain employs TRBV20-1 and TRBJ2-1, with 8 bases lining up with TRBD2. Germline lookup yields CDR1 DFQATT and CDR2 SNEGSKA (reference sequence). Germline trimming cut 3 bases from V and 4 bases from J; bases unmatched to any gene: 5. The CDR3 loop spans 14 amino acids. The CDR3 is CSARLAGLYNEQFF. DNA of the CDR3: TGCAGTGCTAGGTTAGCGGGGTTATACAATGAGCAGTTCTTC.

V gene TRBV29-1 combines with J gene TRBJ1-4, with D hard to call. Germline CDR1 and CDR2: SQVTM and ANQGSEA. The V end was cut by 5 bases, the J end by 4 bases, with 8 bases between. This CDR3 region has 12 residues. Here the CDR3 reads CSVRSVNEKLFF. CDR3 DNA: TGCAGCGTTCGGAGTGTTAATGAAAAACTGTTTTTT.

This chain's CDR3 is CASSPPAVYEQYF. The CDR3, as DNA: TGTGCCAGCAGCCCGCCGGCGGTCTACGAGCAGTACTTC. V and J are TRBV7-2 and TRBJ2-7, with D unclear. Trimming left V 5 bases short and J 3 bases short, with 11 bases between. This CDR3 region has 13 residues. CDR1 and CDR2 (germline): SGHTA, FQGNSA.

The chain is built from TRBV20-1 and TRBJ2-5; D remains ambiguous. The CDR3 has 12 residues. Germline lookup yields CDR1 DFQATT and CDR2 SNEGSKA (reference sequence). Trimming took off 6 bases at V and 2 bases at J, with 10 bases between the two ends. The CDR3 is CSADVEQETQYF. The CDR3 DNA is TGCAGTGCCGACGTGGAGCAAGAGACCCAGTACTTC.